The rows below give T cell receptor beta chains drawn from one sample of a study of T cells in Graves' hyperthyroidism and ophthalmopathy. TCRdb recomputed calls from the multiplex PCR reads with MiXCR, one row per CDR3 protein. This repertoire shows approximately 430,000 distinct CDR3 sequences, roughly 14% found once; its top ten account for approximately 13%. The sequencing input was blood. The receptor source for this set is a man aged 18 to 29 with Graves' ophthalmopathy. Each CDR3 is given with its conserved first and last residue. The order of the fields is D gene, J gene, clone size, V gene, CDR3 protein, CDR3 DNA. D genes are given only for firm matches. Size is omitted from some rows. Given values are once, few, many or a class for expanded clones.

TRBD2 TRBJ2-7 many TRBV5-1 CASSAASGGLRSYEQYF TGCGCCAGCAGCGCGGCTAGCGGGGGCCTCCGGTCCTACGAGCAGTACTTC
- TRBJ1-4 - TRBV10-2 CASSAGTLTNEKLFF TGCGCCAGCAGCGCCGGGACTTTAACTAATGAAAAACTGTTTTTT
TRBD1 TRBJ1-1 many TRBV13 CASSFVNRGDTEAFF TGTGCCAGCAGCTTTGTCAACAGGGGGGACACTGAAGCTTTCTTT
- TRBJ2-3 few TRBV11-2 CASSQEGVPWGLADTQYF TGCGCCAGCAGCCAAGAAGGGGTCCCGTGGGGCCTCGCAGATACGCAGTATTTT
- TRBJ1-5 many TRBV6-5 CASSYSWGARKEQPQHF TGTGCCAGCAGTTACTCGTGGGGGGCTCGTAAAGAGCAGCCCCAGCATTTT
- TRBJ1-2 many TRBV9 CASSVVSGPFGGYTF TGTGCCAGCAGCGTAGTTTCAGGGCCCTTTGGAGGCTACACCTTC
- TRBJ1-1 many TRBV20-1 CSAREGGGNTEAFF TGCAGTGCTAGAGAAGGGGGAGGGAACACTGAAGCTTTCTTT
- TRBJ2-7 - TRBV15 CATSLNRLSYEQYF TGTGCCACCAGCTTAAACAGATTATCCTACGAGCAGTACTTC
- TRBJ2-1 - TRBV29-1 CSYEVAEEFYNEQFF TGCAGCTACGAGGTAGCGGAGGAGTTCTACAATGAGCAGTTCTTC
- TRBJ2-7 many TRBV13 CASSFRRPAYEQYF TGTGCCAGCAGCTTCCGCCGACCCGCCTACGAGCAGTACTTC
TRBD2 TRBJ2-5 many TRBV10-3 CAIRPTSGETQYF TGTGCCATCAGACCGACTAGCGGAGAGACCCAGTACTTC
- TRBJ2-1 few TRBV27 CASSFPTRIDEQFF TGTGCCAGCAGTTTCCCGACTAGGATTGATGAGCAGTTCTTC
- TRBJ1-6 many TRBV3-1 CASSPRGGYNSPLHF TGTGCCAGCAGCCCGCGGGGAGGGTATAATTCACCCCTCCACTTT
- TRBJ1-1 - TRBV30 CAWDGYEAFF TGTGCCTGGGACGGCTATGAAGCTTTCTTT
- TRBJ2-3 many TRBV20-1 CSARDPRTPSTDTQYF TGCAGTGCTAGAGATCCAAGGACACCGAGCACAGATACGCAGTATTTT
- TRBJ1-5 - TRBV9 CASSATSNQPQHF TGTGCCAGCAGCGCGACCAGCAATCAGCCCCAGCATTTT
TRBD1 TRBJ2-5 few TRBV4-2 CASSQGQGAQETQYF TGTGCCAGCAGCCAAGGGCAGGGGGCCCAAGAGACCCAGTACTTC
- TRBJ1-2 many TRBV12-3/TRBV12-4 CASNSWGSGYTF TGTGCCAGCAATTCCTGGGGAAGTGGCTACACCTTC
- TRBJ1-2 few TRBV29-1 CSVDDTTATRFGYTF TGCAGCGTTGACGACACCACCGCGACGAGGTTTGGCTACACCTTC
TRBD2 TRBJ2-1 once TRBV20-1 CSAPSGRTSYNEQFF TGCAGTGCTCCTAGCGGGAGGACCTCCTACAATGAGCAGTTCTTC
TRBD1 TRBJ1-1 many TRBV12-5 CASGLRSGGLKTEAFF TGTGCTAGTGGTTTGCGGTCAGGGGGCCTGAAGACTGAAGCTTTCTTT
- TRBJ2-7 few TRBV25-1 CASSGPPGSPSSYEQYF TGTGCCAGCAGTGGGCCCCCGGGTTCTCCAAGCTCCTACGAGCAGTACTTC
- TRBJ1-4 few TRBV19 CAITGEDPEQLFF TGTGCCATCACCGGGGAAGACCCTGAACAACTGTTTTTT
TRBD2 TRBJ2-7 many TRBV20-1 CSAATSGALVEQYF TGCAGTGCTGCGACTAGCGGAGCTTTAGTCGAGCAGTACTTC
TRBD2 TRBJ2-1 few TRBV19 CASTSRRGSSYNEQFF TGTGCCAGTACCAGTCGGCGGGGGAGCTCCTACAATGAGCAGTTCTTC
- TRBJ2-5 many TRBV12-3/TRBV12-4 CASRARPVETQYF TGTGCCAGCAGGGCTCGACCGGTGGAGACCCAGTACTTC
- TRBJ2-7 many TRBV10-2 CASSGGTVSYEQYF TGCGCCAGCAGTGGCGGGACAGTCTCCTACGAGCAGTACTTC
TRBD1 TRBJ1-1 few TRBV20-1 CSARDQGGGTEAFF TGCAGTGCTAGAGATCAGGGGGGGGGGACTGAAGCTTTCTTT
- TRBJ1-5 - TRBV10-1 CASSLTEGSPQHF TGCGCCAGCAGTTTGACGGAGGGGTCGCCCCAGCATTTT
TRBD1 TRBJ1-2 few TRBV30 CAWSVVSGGGYTF TGTGCCTGGAGTGTGGTTTCAGGGGGCGGCTACACCTTC
TRBD1 TRBJ1-1 - TRBV19 CASSLSGGYTEAFF TGTGCCAGTAGCCTCTCAGGGGGGTACACTGAAGCTTTCTTT
- TRBJ2-4 many TRBV18 CASSPPSSGGWNIQYF TGTGCCAGCTCACCACCGAGTTCTGGGGGCTGGAACATTCAGTACTTC
- TRBJ2-7 many TRBV11-2 CASSLWDGSSYEQYF TGTGCCAGCAGCTTATGGGACGGCTCCTCCTACGAGCAGTACTTC
TRBD2 TRBJ2-3 - TRBV20-1 CSARESTSGNTDTQYF TGCAGTGCTAGAGAAAGTACTAGCGGGAACACAGATACGCAGTATTTT
TRBD2 TRBJ2-1 many TRBV11-2 CASSLGPPWREDYNEQFF TGTGCCAGCAGCTTAGGCCCGCCCTGGCGGGAGGACTACAATGAGCAGTTCTTC
TRBD1 TRBJ1-2 many TRBV2 CASSGQAGYTF TGTGCCAGCTCAGGACAGGCTGGCTACACCTTC
TRBD1 TRBJ1-2 many TRBV3-1 CASSRRQGTVYGYTF TGTGCCAGCAGCCGACGACAGGGAACTGTCTATGGCTACACCTTC
- TRBJ1-1 many TRBV5-1 CASSLGQGETNTEAFF TGCGCCAGCAGCTTGGGGCAGGGTGAGACGAACACTGAAGCTTTCTTT
TRBD1 TRBJ2-1 - TRBV5-1 CASSLDRGGDGYNEQFF TGCGCCAGCAGCTTGGACAGGGGCGGTGATGGCTACAATGAGCAGTTCTTC
- TRBJ1-1 many TRBV3-1 CASRKRHNVNTEAFF TGTGCCAGCAGGAAAAGACATAACGTGAACACTGAAGCTTTCTTT
TRBD1 TRBJ1-1 once TRBV30 CACSPGQGAIF TGTGCCTGCTCTCCGGGACAGGGGGCGATCTTT
- TRBJ1-1 many TRBV11-1 CASSTGMNTEAFF TGTGCCAGCAGCACCGGGATGAACACTGAAGCTTTCTTT
TRBD1 TRBJ2-7 many TRBV24-1 CATSPSAGQESYEQYF TGTGCCACCAGTCCCTCGGCAGGACAGGAGTCCTACGAGCAGTACTTC
TRBD2 TRBJ2-3 few TRBV6-5 CASSYGLAGGPGADTQYF TGTGCCAGCAGTTACGGACTAGCGGGAGGGCCAGGGGCAGATACGCAGTATTTT
- TRBJ2-1 - TRBV4-1 CASSRGLADNEQFF TGCGCCAGCAGCCGGGGGCTAGCGGACAATGAGCAGTTCTTC
- TRBJ1-2 many TRBV5-1 CASRIQGSGSRYGYTF TGCGCCAGCAGGATTCAGGGTTCAGGTTCCCGCTATGGCTACACCTTC
TRBD1 TRBJ1-2 many TRBV29-1 CSVEGRGPVYGYTF TGCAGCGTTGAAGGCAGGGGGCCGGTCTATGGCTACACCTTC
TRBD1 TRBJ2-7 many TRBV29-1 CSVEGTGVNFYEQYF TGCAGCGTTGAAGGTACAGGGGTTAATTTCTACGAGCAGTACTTC
- TRBJ2-7 many TRBV6-1 CASSLYWESGAYEQYF TGTGCCAGCAGTCTATACTGGGAAAGTGGGGCCTACGAGCAGTACTTC
- TRBJ2-1 many TRBV5-1 CASSTGSSYNEQFF TGCGCCAGCAGCACAGGGAGCTCCTACAATGAGCAGTTCTTC
TRBD2 TRBJ2-3 many TRBV29-1 CSVVLASGASDTQYF TGCAGCGTTGTGCTGGCTAGCGGGGCGTCAGATACGCAGTATTTT
- TRBJ2-3 many TRBV5-1 CASSLGGHTDTQYF TGCGCCAGCAGCTTGGGGGGGCACACAGATACGCAGTATTTT
TRBD1 TRBJ2-7 many TRBV6-1 CASSPHGTGIEQYF TGTGCCAGCAGCCCCCATGGGACAGGGATCGAGCAGTACTTC
TRBD1 TRBJ2-3 many TRBV7-9 CASSSDPGTVSTDTQYF TGTGCCAGCAGCTCCGACCCCGGGACAGTAAGCACAGATACGCAGTATTTT
- TRBJ1-5 many TRBV6-1 CASSRRDTPVQPQHF TGTGCCAGCAGTAGACGGGACACCCCCGTTCAGCCCCAGCATTTT
- TRBJ1-5 - TRBV20-1 CSARRGNQPQHF TGCAGTGCTCGTCGGGGTAATCAGCCCCAGCATTTT
TRBD2 TRBJ2-5 - TRBV2 CASSDWLAGARRETQYF TGTGCCAGCAGTGACTGGTTAGCGGGGGCCCGACGAGAGACCCAGTACTTC
- TRBJ2-7 - TRBV15 CATSRVEQGRFEQYF TGTGCCACCAGCAGAGTTGAGCAGGGGAGGTTCGAGCAGTACTTC